A selection of T cell receptor beta chains follows, all from one sample in a study of control samples from healthy donors and cancer patients. Generated by immunoSEQ multiplex PCR, the TCRdb table keeps only in-frame clones and is missing some. The sample includes fewer than 200,000 clones, roughly 90% seen only once; the top ten take around 13%. Material: blood. These receptors were collected from a man aged 30 to 39 in good health. Each CDR3 is given with its conserved first and last residue. The D gene is left open where the match is weak. Where a row states a size, it is once, few, many or the class of an expanded clone; other rows omit it.

TRBV6-5	NA	TRBJ2-1	16	TRBD2	TGTGCCAGCAGTTCCCTAAGCGGGAGGGCCTCGAATGAGCAGTTCTTC	CASSSLSGRASNEQFF
TRBV29-1	NA	TRBJ1-3	15	NA	TGCAGCGTTGGTGGGACACCTTTCTCTGGAAACACCATATATTTT	CSVGGTPFSGNTIYF
TRBV11-2	once	TRBJ2-1	14	NA	TGTGCCAGCAGCTCTCCCCAACATTACCATGAGCAGTTCTTC	CASSSPQHYHEQFF
TRBV5-6	NA	TRBJ1-1	15	NA	TGTGCCAGCAGCCCCGGGCGGCGGACGAACACTGAAGCTTTCTTT	CASSPGRRTNTEAFF
TRBV28	NA	TRBJ1-2	15	NA	TGTGCCAGCAGTTTATTGGACAGATTATTCTATGGCTACACCTTC	CASSLLDRLFYGYTF
TRBV10-3	NA	TRBJ1-5	15	NA	TGTGCCATCAGTGAGTCAGGGGGGAGCAATCAGCCCCAGCATTTT	CAISESGGSNQPQHF
TRBV7-2	NA	TRBJ1-5	16	NA	TGTGCCAGCAGCGGTTTACTCGGGGGTAGCAATCAGCCCCAGCATTTT	CASSGLLGGSNQPQHF
TRBV6-2/TRBV6-3	NA	TRBJ1-5	14	NA	TGTGCCAGCAGCCCCCAGAGTAGCAATCAGCCCCAGCATTTT	CASSPQSSNQPQHF
TRBV11-3	many	TRBJ1-3	16	NA	TGTGCCAGCCCCAGGACCCCTCCGGGCTCTGGAAACACCATATATTTT	CASPRTPPGSGNTIYF
TRBV5-1	NA	TRBJ2-5	11	NA	TGCGCCAGCAGCTTGGAAGAGACCCAGTACTTC	CASSLEETQYF
TRBV28	NA	TRBJ1-4	14	NA	TGTGCCAGCAGTCAACCTGGAGGTGGGGAAAAACTGTTTTTT	CASSQPGGGEKLFF
TRBV6-6	NA	TRBJ2-6	15	NA	TGTGCCAGCAGGGAGACCATCTCTGGGGCCAACGTCCTGACTTTC	CASRETISGANVLTF
TRBV27	NA	TRBJ1-2	16	TRBD1	TGTGCCAGCAGTGCACTGGGGCGGGACAGTGGCTATGGCTACACCTTC	CASSALGRDSGYGYTF
TRBV3-1/TRBV3-2	NA	TRBJ1-4	16	TRBD1	TGTGCCAGCAGCCAAGTTACTGGGACAGGGGGTGAAAAACTGTTTTTT	CASSQVTGTGGEKLFF
TRBV3-1/TRBV3-2	NA	TRBJ2-2	17	NA	TGTGCCAGCAGCCTACTCCGTCTAGGGGGGAACACCGGGGAGCTGTTTTTT	CASSLLRLGGNTGELFF
TRBV27	NA	TRBJ1-1	13	TRBD1	TGTGCCAGCAGAGGACAGGGGGCAACTGAAGCTTTCTTT	CASRGQGATEAFF
TRBV6-5	NA	TRBJ2-6	16	NA	TGTGCCAGCAGTTACTCAGGGGGGGCTGGGGCCAACGTCCTGACTTTC	CASSYSGGAGANVLTF
TRBV12-5	NA	TRBJ2-2	15	NA	TGTGCTAGTGGTTTGGGCGGTCGGGGAGACGGGGAGCTGTTTTTT	CASGLGGRGDGELFF
TRBV5-5	NA	TRBJ1-5	19	NA	TGTGCCAGCAGCTTGATCAAAGTCGGTGGGGGGCATAGCAATCAGCCCCAGCATTTT	CASSLIKVGGGHSNQPQHF
TRBV12-3/TRBV12-4	NA	TRBJ2-7	13	TRBD1	TGTGCCAGCAGTAATACCAGGGGGCACGAGCAGTACTTC	CASSNTRGHEQYF
TRBV27	NA	TRBJ2-2	15	TRBD2	TGTGCCAGCAAGAGGGAGGGAATTTGGGCCGGGGAGCTGTTTTTT	CASKREGIWAGELFF
TRBV9	once	TRBJ1-4	15	TRBD1	TGTGCCAGCAGCGTAGGGGGGACAGGGGCTGAAAAACTGTTTTTT	CASSVGGTGAEKLFF
TRBV10-3	NA	TRBJ2-1	11	NA	TGTGCCATTCTTCCAGGGAATGAGCAGTTCTTC	CAILPGNEQFF
TRBV2	NA	TRBJ1-2	13	NA	TGTGCCAGCAATACGGAGACATTATATGGCTACACCTTC	CASNTETLYGYTF
TRBV5-5	NA	TRBJ2-7	15	NA	TGTGCCAGCAGCTTGGCCCCGGACAGCTCCTACGAGCAGTACTTC	CASSLAPDSSYEQYF
TRBV12-3/TRBV12-4	few	TRBJ2-5	11	NA	TGTGCCAGCAGTGTTGAGGAGACCCAGTACTTC	CASSVEETQYF
TRBV6-6	NA	TRBJ2-2	15	TRBD1	TGTGCCAGCATCCCGGACAGGGGAAACACCGGGGAGCTGTTTTTT	CASIPDRGNTGELFF
TRBV7-9	NA	TRBJ2-5	14	NA	TGTGCCAGCAGCTTATTAGGAGTCCAAGAGACCCAGTACTTC	CASSLLGVQETQYF